These 7 T cell receptor beta chains were all obtained from the same sample, sequenced in a study of early T cells in non-severe SARS-CoV-2 infection. TCRdb re-called the 5' RACE reads through MiXCR, storing one row per CDR3 protein. The table includes around 28,000 distinct CDR3 sequences, approximately 5.4% detected once. The sample was whole blood. The receptors shown here come from an adult who was a healthcare worker with PCR-confirmed SARS-CoV-2 infection or an uninfected control (not recorded which).

The chain couples TRBV7-3 to TRBJ2-2; TRBD2 aligns across 8 bases. The V gene end was trimmed by 1 base and the J gene end by 6 bases; junction bases not matched to a gene: 4. Germline V gene data show CDR1 as SGHTA and CDR2 as FQGTGA. The CDR3 covers 15 residues. The CDR3 nucleotides read TGTGCCAGCAGCTTAAGAGCGGGAGCCCCCGGGGAGCTGTTTTTT. Protein sequence: CASSLRAGAPGELFF.

This clonotype was recorded many times. This sequence joins TRBV3-1 and TRBJ2-5; 13 nucleotides line up with TRBD2. The CDR3 length is 16 residues. The V gene's germline CDR1 is LGHDT and CDR2 YNNKEL (reference sequence). With V trimmed by 4 bases and J by 4 bases, 6 bases remained unmatched. CDR3 nucleotides: TGTGCCAGCAGCCCCCGGACTAGCGGGAGTTCAGAGACCCAGTACTTC. Protein: CASSPRTSGSSETQYF.

The J gene is TRBJ2-1, the V gene TRBV2; tentative D call: TRBD1 (5 bases). Germline-derived CDR1 and CDR2 are SNHLY and FYNNEI. V was clipped by 2 bases and J by 6 bases, with 14 bases between them. CDR3 size: 15 residues. CDR3 in DNA: TGTGCCAGCAGTGAACAGGGCCCCGTCGGCAATGAGCAGTTCTTC. Its translation: CASSEQGPVGNEQFF.

CDR3 sequence (DNA): TGTGCCAGCAGCTCCCACCCAAGTACCGGGGAGCTGTTTTTT. This gives the protein CASSSHPSTGELFF. V and J are TRBV5-4 and TRBJ2-2; D unresolved. This CDR3 region has 14 residues. V lost 3 bases and J lost 5, with 11 bases in between. CDR1 and CDR2 (germline): SGHNT, YYREEE (reference sequence).

The rearrangement joins TRBV21-1 to TRBJ2-1; TRBD1, the table's D call, lacks a check against the DNA. TRBV21-1 is flagged as a pseudogene. This CDR3 is 16 amino acids long. This CDR3 is CASSPTIRGSHNEQFF. CDR3 coding DNA: TGTGCCAGCAGCCCGACGATCAGGGGTTCCCACAATGAGCAGTTCTTC.

This clonotype was observed at least ten times. V gene TRBV10-1 combines with J gene TRBJ1-4; TRBD1 is a possible D gene (5 bases). The CDR3 runs to 14 residues. The V gene lost 0 bases and the J gene lost 6 bases, with 8 bases spanning the gap. Germline lookup yields CDR1 WNHNN and CDR2 SYGVQD (reference sequence). The CDR3 coding sequence is TGCGCCAGCAGTGAGTCGGGACCCGATGAAAAACTGTTTTTT. This translates into CASSESGPDEKLFF.

This clonotype has at least ten counts. This chain uses TRBV14 with TRBJ2-1; D is possibly TRBD1 (6 bases). The CDR3 has 17 amino acids. Germline V gene lookup returns CDR1 SGHDN and CDR2 FVKESK. V was pared by 0 bases and J by 3 bases, with 15 bases between. The CDR3 sequence is CASSQDPGQSFYNEQFF. The DNA for the CDR3 is TGTGCCAGCAGCCAAGATCCCGGACAGTCCTTCTACAATGAGCAGTTCTTC.